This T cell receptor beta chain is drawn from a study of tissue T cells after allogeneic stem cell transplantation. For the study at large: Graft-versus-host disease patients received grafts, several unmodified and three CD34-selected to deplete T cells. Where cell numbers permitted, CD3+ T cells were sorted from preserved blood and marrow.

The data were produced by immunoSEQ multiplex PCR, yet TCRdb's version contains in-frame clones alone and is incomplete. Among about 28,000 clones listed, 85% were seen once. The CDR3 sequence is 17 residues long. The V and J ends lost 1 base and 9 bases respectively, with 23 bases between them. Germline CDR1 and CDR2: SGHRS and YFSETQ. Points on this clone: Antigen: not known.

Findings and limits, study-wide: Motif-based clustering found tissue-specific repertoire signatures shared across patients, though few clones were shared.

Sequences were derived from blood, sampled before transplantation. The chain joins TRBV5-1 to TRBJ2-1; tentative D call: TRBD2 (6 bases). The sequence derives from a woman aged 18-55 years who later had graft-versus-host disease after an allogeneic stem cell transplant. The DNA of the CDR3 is TGCGCCAGCAGCTTGTTTCAGCGAAGGGGAGGCGGTGGTGAGCAGTTCTTC. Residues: CASSLFQRRGGGGEQFF.